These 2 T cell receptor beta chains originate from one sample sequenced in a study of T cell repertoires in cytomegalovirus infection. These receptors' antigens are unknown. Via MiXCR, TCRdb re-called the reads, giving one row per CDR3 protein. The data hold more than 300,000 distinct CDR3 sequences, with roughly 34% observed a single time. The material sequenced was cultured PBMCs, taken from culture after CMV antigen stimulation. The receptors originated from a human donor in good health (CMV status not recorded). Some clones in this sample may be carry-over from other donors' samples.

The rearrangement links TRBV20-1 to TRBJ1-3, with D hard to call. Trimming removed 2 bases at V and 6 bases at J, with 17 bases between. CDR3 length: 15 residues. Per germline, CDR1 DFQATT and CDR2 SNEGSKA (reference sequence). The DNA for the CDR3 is TGCAGTGCTAGACACCCGGCGGGGTCCAAAAACACCATATATTTT. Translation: CSARHPAGSKNTIYF.

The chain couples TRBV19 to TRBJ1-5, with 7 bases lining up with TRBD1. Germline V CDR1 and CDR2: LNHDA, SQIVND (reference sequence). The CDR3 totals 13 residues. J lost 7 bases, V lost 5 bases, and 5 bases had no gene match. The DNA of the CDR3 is TGTGCCAGTAGTCAACAGGGGCCCCAGCCCCAGCATTTT. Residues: CASSQQGPQPQHF.